These 12 T cell receptor beta chains originate from one sample sequenced in a study of blood T cell repertoires in COVID-19. Clones were read by immunoSEQ multiplex PCR, and TCRdb kept only the in-frame ones, dropping some. This table holds 220,000 or so clones, 65% to 85% found once. The specimen sequenced was peripheral blood. Every receptor here comes from a woman between 55 and 75 years old with acute or convalescent COVID-19.

This chain links TRBV27 with TRBJ1-2, with TRBD1 identical over 10 bases. Germline assignment: CDR1 MNHEY and CDR2 SMNVEV (reference sequence). Trimming took 6 bases from V and 5 from J; bases not matched to a gene: 6. The CDR3 covers 14 residues. This CDR3 is CASRPPGQGYGYTF. Here the CDR3 DNA reads TGTGCCAGCAGACCACCGGGACAGGGGTATGGCTACACCTTC.

This sequence joins TRBV27 and TRBJ1-2; 8 bases fit TRBD1. CDR1 is MNHEY, CDR2 SMNVEV, per germline (reference sequence). This CDR3 is built from 14 residues. With 3 bases clipped from V and 8 bases from J, the junction kept 8 bases outside the gene matches. CDR3 DNA sequence: TGTGCCAGCAGTTTCGCCCCCTCAGGGGGCGGCTACACCTTC. It yields the protein CASSFAPSGGGYTF.

The genes are TRBV6-5 and TRBJ1-2, with D possibly matching TRBD1 (6 bases). CDR1 is MNHEY and CDR2 is SVGAGI in the germline V gene. CDR3 length: 16 residues. The V and J ends lost 2 bases and 8 bases respectively, with 21 bases between them. CDR3 in amino acids: CASSYRTGTNNGGYTF. The CDR3 DNA follows: TGTGCCAGCAGTTACCGCACCGGGACAAATAACGGGGGCTACACCTTC.

The chain carries TRBV3-1 (or the pseudogene TRBV3-2) and TRBJ1-5; possible D gene TRBD1, 6 bases. This CDR3 spans 13 amino acids. Between the trimmed V and J ends, which lost 8 bases and 6 bases, there was a span of 14 bases. From germline, CDR1 is LGHDT and CDR2 YNNKEL (reference sequence). This CDR3 reads CASATGIAQPQHF. The CDR3 coding sequence is TGTGCCAGCGCAACAGGGATTGCTCAGCCCCAGCATTTT.

V gene TRBV19 combines with J gene TRBJ1-5; the D gene is possibly TRBD1 (6 bases). V was clipped by 4 bases and J by 1 base, with 17 bases between them. The length of the CDR3 is 17 residues. Germline CDR1 reads LNHDA; CDR2 reads SQIVND (reference sequence). CDR3 DNA: TGTGCCAGTAGTACGAGGGGTCAGGGGTGGAGCAATCAGCCCCAGCATTTT. It translates to CASSTRGQGWSNQPQHF.

This clone came up once. J is TRBJ1-5 and V is TRBV10-3; 10 nucleotides align to TRBD1. J gave up 6 bases and V 4 bases, and 0 bases lay outside the gene matches. The germline gives CDR1 ENHRY, CDR2 SYGVKD. The CDR3 consists of 13 residues. CDR3 coding DNA: TGTGCCATCAGTGGGACAGGGGGTCAGCCCCAGCATTTT. This translates into CAISGTGGQPQHF.

This clone was detected only once. The chain employs TRBV6-5 and TRBJ2-7; D is possibly TRBD2 (5 bases). The germline V gene has CDR1 MNHEY and CDR2 SVGAGI. V was cut by 8 bases and J by 2 bases, with 7 bases left in between. The CDR3 runs 11 residues. Here the CDR3 reads CASGLTYEQYF. CDR3 DNA: TGTGCCAGCGGACTCACCTACGAGCAGTACTTC.

J is TRBJ2-7 and V is TRBV30; TRBD2 agrees at 13 bases. With V trimmed by 8 bases and J by 0 bases, 7 bases remained unmatched. This CDR3 spans 15 amino acids. Germline values: CDR1 GTSNPN, CDR2 SVGIG (reference sequence). This chain's CDR3 is CAIGTSGASSYEQYF. The CDR3 region has the DNA TGTGCCATCGGGACTAGCGGGGCCAGCTCCTACGAGCAGTACTTC.

Points on this clone: A clone one base away is much larger, so this may be a read error. The rearrangement links TRBV7-9 to TRBJ2-7; D call uncertain. CDR3 size: 12 residues. CDR1 and CDR2 from the germline V gene are SEHNR and FQNEAQ (reference sequence). Between the trimmed V and J ends, which lost 2 bases and 3 bases, there was a span of 5 bases. CDR3 nucleotide sequence: TGTGCCAGCAGCTTACCTAACTACGAGCAGTACTTC. Translating gives CASSLPNYEQYF.

The V call is TRBV10-2, the J call TRBJ1-3; possible D gene TRBD1, 6 bases. The CDR3 has 16 residues. Germline V gene sequence: CDR1 WSHSY, CDR2 SAAADI. V lost 3 bases, J lost 0 bases, and 12 bases lay in between. CDR3 protein: CASSERDTSSGNTIYF. DNA of the CDR3: TGCGCCAGCAGTGAAAGGGACACTTCCTCTGGAAACACCATATATTTT.

The chain joins TRBV30 to TRBJ2-1; 13 bases line up with TRBD2. J gave up 10 bases and V 5 bases, and 8 bases lay outside the gene matches. Germline CDR1 reads GTSNPN; CDR2 reads SVGIG (reference sequence). The CDR3 covers 14 residues. CDR3 coding DNA: TGTGCCTGGTCGACTAGCGGGGGGAAGCGAGAGCAGTTCTTC. It is translated as CAWSTSGGKREQFF.

The chain couples TRBV6-2 or TRBV6-3 to TRBJ1-5; D is unclear. This CDR3 has 12 residues. With 0 bases removed from V and 10 bases from J, the gap between germline ends came to 7 bases. Per the germline V gene, CDR1 is MNHEY and CDR2 is SVGEGT. The CDR3: CASSYSSSPQHF. In DNA form, the CDR3 reads TGTGCCAGCAGTTACTCGAGTAGCCCCCAGCATTTT.